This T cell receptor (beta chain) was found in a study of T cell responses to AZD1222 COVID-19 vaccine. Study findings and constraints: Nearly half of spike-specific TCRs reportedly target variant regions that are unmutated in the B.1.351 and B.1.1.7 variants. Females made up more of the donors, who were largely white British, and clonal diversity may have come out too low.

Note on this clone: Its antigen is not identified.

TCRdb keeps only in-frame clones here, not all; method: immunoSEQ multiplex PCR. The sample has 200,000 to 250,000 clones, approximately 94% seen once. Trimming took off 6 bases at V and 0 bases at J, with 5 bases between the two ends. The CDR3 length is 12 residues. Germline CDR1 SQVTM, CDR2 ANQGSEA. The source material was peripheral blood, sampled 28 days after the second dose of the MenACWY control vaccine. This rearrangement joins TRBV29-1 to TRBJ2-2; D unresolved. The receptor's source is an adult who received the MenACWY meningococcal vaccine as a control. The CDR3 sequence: CSVGSNTGELFF. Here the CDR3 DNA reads TGCAGCGTCGGCTCGAACACCGGGGAGCTGTTTTTT.